The present T cell receptor (beta chain) was sequenced within a study of breast tumors, draining lymph nodes, adjacent tissues. Breast cancer patients provided tissue from their axillary draining lymph nodes. TCRdb reanalysed the multiplex PCR reads using MiXCR and keeps one entry per CDR3 protein. The profile shows under 250,000 distinct CDR3 sequences, 32% of them singletons. The CDR3 runs to 14 residues. Trimming at V came to 3 bases and at J to 5 bases, leaving 6 bases not matched to a gene. The V gene's germline CDR1 is SGHTA and CDR2 FQGTGA. The specimen sequenced was axillary lymph node tissue. This TCR derives from a female donor with breast cancer. Some clones in this sample may be carry-over from other donors' samples. The genes are TRBV7-3 and TRBJ2-5, with 7 nucleotides matching TRBD1. The CDR3 coding sequence is TGTGCCAGCAGCTTGGTGACAGGGAAGGAGACCCAGTACTTC. Amino acids: CASSLVTGKETQYF.